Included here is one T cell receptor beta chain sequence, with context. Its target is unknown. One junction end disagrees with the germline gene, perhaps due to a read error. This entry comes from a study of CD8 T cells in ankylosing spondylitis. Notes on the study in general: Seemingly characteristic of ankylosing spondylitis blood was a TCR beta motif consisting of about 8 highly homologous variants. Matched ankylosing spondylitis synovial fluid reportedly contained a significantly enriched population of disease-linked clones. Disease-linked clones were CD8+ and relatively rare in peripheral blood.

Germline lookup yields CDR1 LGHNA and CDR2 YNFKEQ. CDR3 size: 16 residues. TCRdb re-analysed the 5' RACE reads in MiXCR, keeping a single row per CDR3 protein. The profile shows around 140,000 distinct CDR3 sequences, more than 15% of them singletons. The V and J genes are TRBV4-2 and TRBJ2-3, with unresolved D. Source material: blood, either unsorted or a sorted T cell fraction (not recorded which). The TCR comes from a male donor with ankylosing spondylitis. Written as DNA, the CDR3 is TGCGCCAGCAGCCAAGACTCGAGATGCTGCACAGATACGCAGTATTTT. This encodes CASSQDSRCCTDTQYF.